The 9 T cell receptor beta chains reported below all come from one sample, sequenced in a study of lymphopenia after photon versus proton radiotherapy. The data were produced by immunoSEQ multiplex PCR, yet TCRdb's version contains in-frame clones alone and is incomplete. The top ten hold over 20% of the sample, which has roughly 40,000 clones, approximately 82% seen once. Material: peripheral blood, obtained from a patient treated with proton-based radiotherapy. These receptors all come from a woman in her sixties or seventies with pancreatic cancer.

The CDR3 here is CASSLLPSGSAEEQFF. The DNA of the CDR3 is TGTGCCAGCAGCTTATTACCCAGCGGGAGTGCGGAGGAGCAGTTCTTC. V gene TRBV7-3 combines with J gene TRBJ2-1, with 8 bases that match TRBD2. The length of the CDR3 is 16 residues. Germline loops: CDR1 SGHTA, CDR2 FQGTGA. V lost 2 bases and J lost 10; bases outside the gene matches: 13.

J is TRBJ2-1 and V is TRBV6-6; TRBD2 matches 8 bases. This CDR3 region has 15 residues. V gave up 10 bases and J gave up 7 bases; unmatched junction bases: 15. Germline V CDR1 and CDR2: MNHNY, SVGAGI (reference sequence). CDR3 coding DNA: TGTGCCATGGGGACCGGACTAGCTGAATTAAATGAGCAGTTCTTC. The encoded protein is CAMGTGLAELNEQFF.

This clone was picked up one time. Different DNA sequences within this sample yield the same CDR3. The rearrangement links TRBV6-6 to TRBJ2-1; a weak D match, TRBD2 (6 bases). The CDR3 is made up of 12 amino acids. Trimming removed 8 bases at V and 3 bases at J, with 8 bases between. Germline V gene data show CDR1 as MNHNY and CDR2 as SVGAGI (reference sequence). CDR3 bases: TGTGCCAGCCGGCGGGACTACAATGAGCAGTTCTTC. Translated: CASRRDYNEQFF.

This rearrangement joins TRBV2 to TRBJ2-1; 9 bases line up with TRBD1. Germline CDR1 and CDR2: SNHLY and FYNNEI. Trimming cost V 9 bases and J 6 bases; bases outside gene matches: 9. This CDR3 comprises 14 residues. Written as DNA, the CDR3 is TGTGCCAGGGGGGGACAGGGAAGTCCCAATGAGCAGTTCTTC. This encodes CARGGQGSPNEQFF.

The rearrangement joins TRBV7-3 to TRBJ1-1, with D possibly being TRBD1 (6 bases). Germline assignment: CDR1 SGHTA and CDR2 FQGTGA. With 5 bases removed from V and 1 base from J, the gap between germline ends came to 8 bases. The CDR3 spans 13 residues. CDR3 amino acids: CASSKGGNTEAFF. CDR3 sequence (DNA): TGTGCCAGCAGCAAAGGGGGGAACACTGAAGCTTTCTTT.

The chain has TRBV7-8 and TRBJ1-2; tentatively, D is TRBD1 (6 bases). The germline gives CDR1 SGHVS, CDR2 FQNEAQ. The length of the CDR3 is 14 residues. V lost 1 base to trimming and J lost 3 bases, with 9 bases between them. DNA for the CDR3: TGTGCCAGCAGCTTAGAACAGGGTTACTATGGCTACACCTTC. Protein product: CASSLEQGYYGYTF.

The V and J genes are TRBV6-5 and TRBJ2-7; a weak D match, TRBD2 (6 bases). Per the germline V gene, CDR1 is MNHEY and CDR2 is SVGAGI. Trimming stripped 7 bases from V and 3 bases from J, with 13 bases between. This CDR3 has 13 residues. In nucleotides, the CDR3 is TGTGCCAGCATGAGGGCCGGGGGCTACGAGCAGTACTTC. Residues: CASMRAGGYEQYF.

V is TRBV19 and J is TRBJ1-6; TRBD1 matches 9 bases. CDR1 is LNHDA, CDR2 SQIVND, per germline (reference sequence). The CDR3 totals 16 residues. With V trimmed by 4 bases and J by 9 bases, 10 bases remained unmatched. In DNA form, the CDR3 reads TGTGCCAGTAGTACGGGACAGGGTATGCTAGCTTCACCCCTCCACTTT. Its translation: CASSTGQGMLASPLHF.

The rearrangement joins TRBV5-6 to TRBJ1-1; D call uncertain. The CDR3 totals 14 residues. V lost 4 bases to trimming and J lost 3 bases, with 13 bases between them. The V gene's germline CDR1 is SGHDT and CDR2 YYEEEE. The CDR3 nucleotides are TGTGCCAGCAGCCCGGGCGATGGGTACACTGAAGCTTTCTTT. Its protein product is CASSPGDGYTEAFF.